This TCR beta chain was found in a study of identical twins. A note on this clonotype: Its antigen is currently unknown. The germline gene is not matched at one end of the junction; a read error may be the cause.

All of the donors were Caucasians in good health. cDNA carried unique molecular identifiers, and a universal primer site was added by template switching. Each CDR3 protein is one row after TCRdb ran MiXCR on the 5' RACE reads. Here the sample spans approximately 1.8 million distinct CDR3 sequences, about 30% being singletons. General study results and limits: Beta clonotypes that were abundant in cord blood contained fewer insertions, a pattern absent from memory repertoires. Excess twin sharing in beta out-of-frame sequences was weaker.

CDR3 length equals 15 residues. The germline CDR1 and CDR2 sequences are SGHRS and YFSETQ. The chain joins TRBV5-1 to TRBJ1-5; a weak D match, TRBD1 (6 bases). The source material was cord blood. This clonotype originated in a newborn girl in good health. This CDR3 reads CAGSSGDRGNQPQHF. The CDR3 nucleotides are TGCGCCGGCAGCTCAGGGGATAGAGGCAATCAGCCCCAGCATTTT.